This T cell receptor (beta chain) was sequenced during a study of blood T cell repertoires in COVID-19. Study-level information: The analysed material was cDNA or gDNA that came from T cells, B-cell-depleted T cells, or PBMCs.

This clone appeared once. The CDR3 contains 14 residues. The germline CDR1 and CDR2 sequences are MNHEY and SVGAGI. V dropped 7 bases and J dropped 4 bases, with 15 bases sitting between them. Per the original data handling: Estimation of nucleated cell counts was performed using reference gene primer amplification. Sequencing used immunoSEQ multiplex PCR; TCRdb keeps in-frame clones, though not all of them. D and trimming were read from the DNA, whereas the V and J calls and clone size are those reported in that table. The table has around 40,000 clones, about 94% seen once. The chain recombines TRBV6-5 with TRBJ2-3, with D maybe TRBD2 (5 bases). Sequenced: peripheral blood. The sequence was obtained from a human donor with active COVID-19. The donor label of this sample is uncertain. The CDR3 sequence is CASTPAAGPDTQYF. CDR3 DNA sequence: TGTGCCAGCACCCCTGCCGCGGGCCCAGATACGCAGTATTTT.